A single sample is the source of the 23 T cell receptor beta chains below, sequenced in a study of T-cell memory formation after mild COVID-19. TCRdb re-derived calls from the 5' RACE reads in MiXCR, one entry per CDR3 protein. The sample yields about 400,000 distinct CDR3 sequences, 20% to 25% seen once. Sequenced sample: PBMCs or a T cell subset sorted from them (not recorded which). The source is an adult woman who had mild COVID-19 (a few samples of this study predate the infection). Cell type and time point are not known.

The J gene is TRBJ1-6, the V gene TRBV5-1, with 8 bases that match TRBD1. V was pared by 2 bases and J by 14 bases, with 12 bases of the junction left unmatched. The CDR3 runs 15 residues. The germline V gene encodes CDR1 SGHRS and CDR2 YFSETQ. The CDR3 DNA follows: TGCGCCAGCAGCTTTTCCCGGACAGGGAAGGAGTCCCTCCACTTT. Protein: CASSFSRTGKESLHF.

The rearrangement links TRBV7-9 to TRBJ2-7, with D possibly being TRBD1 or TRBD2 (5 bases each). Germline CDR1 is SEHNR and CDR2 is FQNEAQ (reference sequence). The CDR3 is made up of 11 amino acids. Trimming took off 3 bases at V and 7 bases at J, with 7 bases between the two ends. The CDR3 nucleotides are TGTGCCAGCAGCTTCGGGACGGAGCAGTACTTC. Protein: CASSFGTEQYF.

A single count supports this clonotype. V usage is TRBV14 and J usage is TRBJ2-7; possibly TRBD1 for D (6 bases). CDR3 size: 14 residues. CDR1 and CDR2 from the germline V gene are SGHDN and FVKESK. Trimming cost V 5 bases and J 2 bases, with 13 bases left between them. CDR3 nucleotides: TGTGCCAGCAGCTCCAGGGGCTCCACCTACGAGCAGTACTTC. Amino acid sequence: CASSSRGSTYEQYF.

In its sample, this clonotype was seen a few times. V usage is TRBV20-1 and J usage is TRBJ2-7; tentatively, D is TRBD2 (6 bases). V was trimmed by 5 bases and J by 0 bases, leaving 11 bases between them. This CDR3 comprises 13 residues. CDR1 and CDR2 (germline): DFQATT, SNEGSKA (reference sequence). The CDR3 is CSAQPSASYEQYF. Written as DNA, the CDR3 is TGCAGTGCTCAACCTAGCGCCTCCTACGAGCAGTACTTC.

The chain couples TRBV5-6 to TRBJ2-4, with TRBD1 matching 8 bases. V shed 4 bases, J shed 8 bases, and the junction held 8 bases outside the gene matches. The CDR3 extends over 14 amino acids. The germline gives CDR1 SGHDT, CDR2 YYEEEE. The DNA for the CDR3 is TGTGCCAGCAGCCCCCGGACAGGGTGGGACATTCAGTACTTC. This translates into CASSPRTGWDIQYF.

The genes are TRBV12-3 or TRBV12-4 and TRBJ1-1; no clear D gene. The V end lost 5 bases, the J end lost 3 bases, and 7 bases lay between the germline ends. CDR3 length: 12 amino acids. CDR3 sequence reads: CASSRRDTEAFF. As DNA, the CDR3 is TGTGCCAGCAGTCGCCGGGACACTGAAGCTTTCTTT.

This clonotype appeared a few times. This chain links TRBV27 with TRBJ2-3, with D perhaps TRBD2 (7 bases). CDR3 length: 17 residues. The V end lost 5 bases, the J end lost 0 bases, and 18 bases lay between the germline ends. The germline gives CDR1 MNHEY, CDR2 SMNVEV (reference sequence). DNA for the CDR3: TGTGCCAGCAGTCCCCGAGGGGGTAGCGGGAGCACAGATACGCAGTATTTT. It yields the protein CASSPRGGSGSTDTQYF.

The rearrangement uses TRBV18 and TRBJ2-1; D perhaps matches TRBD1 (6 bases). CDR3 length: 17 amino acids. Trimming stripped 3 bases from V and 5 bases from J, with 20 bases between. Germline V gene data show CDR1 as KGHSH and CDR2 as LQKENI. The CDR3 sequence is CASSPSGQKITHNEQFF. The CDR3 DNA sequence: TGTGCCAGCTCACCTTCTGGACAGAAGATCACCCACAATGAGCAGTTCTTC.

The genes are TRBV7-9 and TRBJ1-2; TRBD1 agrees at 7 bases. The CDR3 totals 13 residues. Trimming took 5 bases from V and 3 from J; bases not matched to a gene: 3. The germline gives CDR1 SEHNR, CDR2 FQNEAQ (reference sequence). CDR3 bases: TGTGCCAGCAGCGACCAGGGGGACTATGGCTACACCTTC. It yields the protein CASSDQGDYGYTF.

The count of this clonotype is one. This sequence joins TRBV5-1 and TRBJ1-1; possibly TRBD1 for D (5 bases). Germline CDR1 and CDR2: SGHRS and YFSETQ. The V gene lost 3 bases and the J gene lost 9 bases, with 12 bases spanning the gap. The CDR3 extends over 12 amino acids. The DNA for the CDR3 is TGCGCCAGCAGCTCTGACAGCAGCCAAGCTTTCTTT. Protein sequence: CASSSDSSQAFF. Variable domain in full (rest from reference TRBV5-1 and TRBJ1-1): KAGVTQTPRYLIKTRGQQVTLSCSPISGHRSVSWYQQTPGQGLQFLFEYFSETQRNKGNFPGRFSGRQFSNSRSEMNVSTLELGDSALYLCASSSDSSQAFFGQGTRLTVV.

A remark on this clonotype: This may stem from a read error, because a much larger clone lies one nucleotide away. The V call is TRBV5-1, the J call TRBJ2-1; no reliable D call. Germline V gene lookup returns CDR1 SGHRS and CDR2 YFSETQ. V was shortened by 0 bases and J by 3 bases, with 7 bases between the two germline ends. The CDR3 sequence is 14 residues long. This chain's CDR3 is CASSLEGYYNEQFF. The CDR3 coding sequence is TGCGCCAGCAGCTTGGAAGGGTACTACAATGAGCAGTTCTTC.

V gene TRBV18 combines with J gene TRBJ2-3; 8 nucleotides agree with TRBD1. Germline-derived CDR1 and CDR2 are KGHSH and LQKENI. J lost 3 bases, V lost 9 bases, and 17 bases had no gene match. This CDR3 contains 17 residues. This chain's CDR3 is CASSGTGGRRGTDTQYF. The CDR3 DNA sequence: TGTGCCAGTTCCGGGACAGGAGGGCGTAGGGGAACAGATACGCAGTATTTT.

The genes are TRBV5-1 and TRBJ1-3, with TRBD1 matching 7 bases. Per the germline V gene, CDR1 is SGHRS and CDR2 is YFSETQ. The J segment lost 0 bases and the V segment lost 4 bases, leaving 7 bases of the junction unmatched. CDR3 size: 16 residues. CDR3 nucleotides: TGCGCCAGCAGCATGCAGACAGGGAACTCTGGAAACACCATATATTTT. This sequence encodes CASSMQTGNSGNTIYF.

This clonotype was seen a handful of times. The chain couples TRBV20-1 to TRBJ2-7, with D perhaps TRBD1 or TRBD2 (5 bases each). This CDR3 is built from 14 residues. Germline assignment: CDR1 DFQATT and CDR2 SNEGSKA (reference sequence). Trimming shortened V by 3 bases and J by 0 bases, and 12 bases separated the two germline ends. The CDR3 nucleotides read TGCAGTGCTAGTGACAGCGGCTACTCCTACGAGCAGTACTTC. Its translation: CSASDSGYSYEQYF.

The V and J genes are TRBV2 and TRBJ2-1, with D possibly matching TRBD1 (5 bases). V was clipped by 6 bases and J by 6 bases, with 9 bases between them. This CDR3 comprises 12 residues. Germline lookup yields CDR1 SNHLY and CDR2 FYNNEI. As DNA, the CDR3 is TGTGCCAGCAGAGGGGCTGGCAATGAGCAGTTCTTC. Its protein is CASRGAGNEQFF.

This clonotype has just a few counts. The chain joins TRBV29-1 to TRBJ1-1; D is possibly TRBD1 (6 bases). V was clipped by 0 bases and J by 6 bases, with 11 bases between them. This CDR3 has 13 residues. Per germline, CDR1 SQVTM and CDR2 ANQGSEA. CDR3 loop: CSVEEARGAEAFF. Written as DNA, the CDR3 is TGCAGCGTTGAAGAAGCCAGGGGTGCTGAAGCTTTCTTT.

V gene TRBV20-1 combines with J gene TRBJ1-4; unclear D gene. Germline loops: CDR1 DFQATT, CDR2 SNEGSKA (reference sequence). V was pared by 6 bases and J by 0 bases, with 11 bases between. The CDR3 has 14 residues. The CDR3 region has the DNA TGCAGTGCATCCCCCGATGCAACTAATGAAAAACTGTTTTTT. The encoded protein is CSASPDATNEKLFF.

A few counts support this clonotype. This sequence joins TRBV10-3 and TRBJ2-5, with D maybe TRBD1 (6 bases). V dropped 3 bases and J dropped 5 bases, with 10 bases sitting between them. The length of the CDR3 is 13 residues. Germline V lookup: CDR1 ENHRY, CDR2 SYGVKD. CDR3 loop: CAISEQGAETQYF. The CDR3 DNA is TGTGCCATCAGTGAACAGGGTGCGGAGACCCAGTACTTC.

This chain joins TRBV4-2 and TRBJ2-6, with D unclear. CDR3 length: 16 residues. V was clipped by 4 bases and J by 0 bases, with 10 bases between them. Germline CDR1 LGHNA, CDR2 YNFKEQ. The CDR3 is CASSRGTVSGANVLTF. CDR3 DNA sequence: TGTGCCAGCAGCCGGGGTACAGTCTCTGGGGCCAACGTCCTGACTTTC.

This clonotype was observed a handful of times. This chain connects TRBV6-5 to TRBJ1-1, with 10 bases matching TRBD1. The CDR3 is 14 amino acids. Trimming at V came to 6 bases and at J to 3 bases, leaving 4 bases not matched to a gene. The germline CDR1 and CDR2 sequences are MNHEY and SVGAGI. DNA for the CDR3: TGTGCCAGCAGCCGACAGGGGGCAGACACTGAAGCTTTCTTT. Translating it yields CASSRQGADTEAFF.

The chain combines TRBV12-3 or TRBV12-4 with TRBJ1-2, with unresolved D. This CDR3 is 15 amino acids long. Between the trimmed V and J ends, which lost 3 bases and 2 bases, there was a span of 13 bases. The CDR3 DNA is TGTGCCAGCAGTTTGAGGGTACCTAGGAACTATGGCTACACCTTC. It encodes CASSLRVPRNYGYTF.

This CDR3 reads CASKARGYYEQYF. Here the CDR3 DNA reads TGTGCCAGCAAGGCAAGGGGTTACTACGAGCAGTACTTC. V usage is TRBV2 and J usage is TRBJ2-7; D perhaps matches TRBD1 (5 bases). V lost 7 bases, J lost 3 bases, and 13 bases lay in between. CDR1 SNHLY and CDR2 FYNNEI come from the germline V gene. CDR3 length: 13 residues. Filled out from reference TRBV2 and TRBJ2-7, the complete variable domain reads EPEVTQTPSHQVTQMGQEVILRCVPISNHLYFYWYRQILGQKVEFLVSFYNNEISEKSEIFDDQFSVERPDGSNFTLKIRSTKLEDSAMYFCASKARGYYEQYFGPGTRLTVT.

CDR3 sequence reads: CAISPYRGQPQHF. In DNA, the CDR3 is TGTGCCATCAGTCCATACAGGGGCCAGCCCCAGCATTTT. This chain uses TRBV10-3 with TRBJ1-5; 7 nucleotides align to TRBD1. CDR1 and CDR2 from the germline V gene are ENHRY and SYGVKD. The CDR3 spans 13 residues. Trimming removed 5 bases from V and 7 bases from J; junction bases left unmatched: 5.